Shown below are 23 T cell receptor beta chains from a single sample sequenced in a study of control samples from healthy donors and cancer patients. Produced via immunoSEQ multiplex PCR; TCRdb's table is partial and in-frame only. This sample has 200,000 or so clones, with roughly 94% found just once. Sequencing input: blood. These receptors were collected from a man between 45 and 60 years old in good health.

The chain links TRBV19 to TRBJ1-5; 7 bases match TRBD1. Looked up from germline, CDR1 is LNHDA and CDR2 is SQIVND (reference sequence). Trimming cost V 5 bases and J 4 bases; bases outside gene matches: 8. CDR3 size: 15 residues. CDR3 DNA: TGTGCCAGTAGTCAAACCGGGACAGTTAATCAGCCCCAGCATTTT. Its protein is CASSQTGTVNQPQHF.

The rearrangement joins TRBV6-2 or TRBV6-3 to TRBJ2-7; D unresolved. CDR1 is MNHEY and CDR2 is SVGEGT in the germline V gene. The CDR3 extends over 14 amino acids. V lost 2 bases and J lost 2, with 10 bases in between. Here the CDR3 DNA reads TGTGCCAGCAGTTACACGGGCAGTACCTACGAGCAGTACTTC. Protein: CASSYTGSTYEQYF.

This clone was recorded a few times. The chain is built from TRBV28 and TRBJ2-2; tentative D call: TRBD1 (5 bases). CDR1 and CDR2 (germline): MDHEN, SYDVKM. This CDR3 comprises 14 residues. The V end was cut by 3 bases, the J end by 7 bases, with 12 bases between. CDR3 nucleotides: TGTGCCAGCAGTTTGACAGAGTTGGGCGGGGAGCTGTTTTTT. Translating it yields CASSLTELGGELFF.

The V call is TRBV6-5, the J call TRBJ2-7; perhaps TRBD2 as D (6 bases). This CDR3 has 14 residues. CDR1 MNHEY and CDR2 SVGAGI come from the germline V gene. The CDR3 nucleotides are TGTGCTACAAAAAAGCTAGCGAGAACCTACGAGCAGTACGTC. Amino acid sequence: CATKKLARTYEQYV.

Comments on this clone: Other DNA variants within this sample encode the same CDR3. This chain links TRBV3-1 (or the pseudogene TRBV3-2) with TRBJ1-1; D uncertain. Germline CDR1 and CDR2: LGHDT and YNNKEL (reference sequence). The CDR3 totals 13 residues. Trimming pared 1 base from V and 1 base from J, leaving 4 bases between. CDR3 protein: CASSQGGNTEAFF. For the CDR3, the DNA is TGTGCCAGCAGCCAAGGAGGGAACACTGAAGCTTTCTTT.

The rearrangement links TRBV6-5 to TRBJ1-4, with D hard to call. CDR1 is MNHEY, CDR2 SVGAGI, per germline. Trimming pared 8 bases from V and 0 bases from J, leaving 13 bases between. This CDR3 spans 15 amino acids. The CDR3 is CASGIGFATNEKLFF. In nucleotides, the CDR3 is TGTGCCAGCGGCATCGGCTTTGCAACTAATGAAAAACTGTTTTTT.

The rearrangement joins TRBV12-3 or TRBV12-4 to TRBJ2-7; tentatively, D is TRBD1 (6 bases). V was cut by 5 bases and J by 0 bases, with 8 bases left in between. The CDR3 is 13 amino acids. The CDR3 reads CASSRQDSYEQYF. The CDR3 DNA follows: TGTGCCAGCAGTCGACAGGACTCCTACGAGCAGTACTTC.

The CDR3 here is CASSVISSGANVLTF. The CDR3 DNA follows: TGTGCCAGCAGCGTTATAAGCTCTGGGGCCAACGTCCTGACTTTC. The V and J genes are TRBV3-1 (or the pseudogene TRBV3-2) and TRBJ2-6; D gene unclear. Germline-derived CDR1 and CDR2 are LGHDT and YNNKEL (reference sequence). There are 15 residues in the CDR3. Trimming cost V 5 bases and J 0 bases, with 8 bases left between them.

This clone came up once. V gene TRBV10-3 combines with J gene TRBJ2-3; D may be TRBD1 or TRBD2 (5 bases each). This CDR3 comprises 15 residues. Looked up from germline, CDR1 is ENHRY and CDR2 is SYGVKD. The V and J ends lost 10 bases and 1 base respectively, with 18 bases between them. Here the CDR3 DNA reads TGTGCCACCTATTCGGGGACCCCGGGCACAGATACGCAGTATTTT. Translating it yields CATYSGTPGTDTQYF.

V usage is TRBV3-1 (or the pseudogene TRBV3-2) and J usage is TRBJ1-1; D call uncertain. The CDR3 runs to 12 residues. Trimming removed 1 base from V and 11 bases from J, with 11 bases in between. Germline V gene sequence: CDR1 LGHDT, CDR2 YNNKEL (reference sequence). In DNA form, the CDR3 reads TGTGCCAGCAGCCAAGGGAGTCACCGGGCTTTCTTT. Protein: CASSQGSHRAFF.

The chain has TRBV13 and TRBJ1-3; D remains unclear. The CDR3 totals 16 residues. The V end lost 1 base, the J end lost 2 bases, and 12 bases lay between the germline ends. Germline CDR1 PRHDT, CDR2 FYEKMQ (reference sequence). Here the CDR3 DNA reads TGTGCCAGCAGCTTAGAATTAACTGCCGCTGGAAACACCATATATTTT. Amino acids: CASSLELTAAGNTIYF.

The rearrangement joins TRBV2 to TRBJ1-5; D remains unclear. The CDR3 length is 15 residues. CDR1 is SNHLY and CDR2 is FYNNEI in the germline V gene. Trimming took off 5 bases at V and 0 bases at J, with 11 bases between the two ends. CDR3 protein: CASSRQQISNQPQHF. The CDR3 nucleotides read TGTGCCAGCAGTCGGCAACAGATTAGCAATCAGCCCCAGCATTTT.

The chain uses TRBV3-1 (or the pseudogene TRBV3-2) and TRBJ2-3; D may be TRBD1 or TRBD2 (5 bases each). Trimming pared 1 base from V and 4 bases from J, leaving 12 bases between. The CDR3 length is 15 residues. Germline V CDR1 and CDR2: LGHDT, YNNKEL (reference sequence). The chain's CDR3 is CASSQGLGESDTQYF. The CDR3 DNA sequence: TGTGCCAGCAGCCAAGGGCTGGGGGAGTCAGATACGCAGTATTTT.

The chain employs TRBV27 and TRBJ1-1; D remains ambiguous. The CDR3 consists of 14 residues. In germline, CDR1 is MNHEY, CDR2 SMNVEV (reference sequence). V lost 2 bases and J 0 bases, leaving 7 bases between the germline ends. The CDR3, as DNA: TGTGCCAGCAGTTTAGGGCCATTGAACACTGAAGCTTTCTTT. Translated, it gives CASSLGPLNTEAFF.

The J gene is TRBJ1-1, the V gene TRBV6-5; 8 bases are a match to TRBD1. V dropped 5 bases and J dropped 3; count of bases not matched to a gene: 5. The germline V gene has CDR1 MNHEY and CDR2 SVGAGI. This CDR3 is built from 14 residues. For the CDR3, the DNA is TGTGCCAGCAGTAGAAACAGGGGGGACACTGAAGCTTTCTTT. It is translated as CASSRNRGDTEAFF.

The chain couples TRBV7-2 to TRBJ1-4; 8 positions agree with TRBD1. There are 15 residues in the CDR3. Trimming at V came to 5 bases and at J to 8 bases, leaving 10 bases not matched to a gene. Germline V gene sequence: CDR1 SGHTA, CDR2 FQGNSA. The CDR3 loop is CASSTGQGREEKLFF. For the CDR3, the DNA is TGTGCCAGCAGCACAGGACAGGGACGAGAAGAAAAACTGTTTTTT. The full variable domain, completed using reference TRBV7-2 and TRBJ1-4, is GAGVSQSPSNKVTEKGKDVELRCDPISGHTALYWYRQSLGQGLEFLIYFQGNSAPDKSGLPSDRFSAERTGGSVSTLTIQRTQQEDSAVYLCASSTGQGREEKLFFGSGTQLSVL.

The chain has TRBV28 and TRBJ1-5; D is unresolved. CDR1 is MDHEN, CDR2 SYDVKM, per germline. This CDR3 region has 16 residues. V lost 4 bases and J lost 4, with 17 bases in between. Here the CDR3 DNA reads TGTGCCAGCAGTTCCCTTGCGGCTTCGGCAAATCAGCCCCAGCATTTT. Protein product: CASSSLAASANQPQHF. Complete variable domain (other parts from reference TRBV28 and TRBJ1-5): DVKVTQSSRYLVKRTGEKVFLECVQDMDHENMFWYRQDPGLGLRLIYFSYDVKMKEKGDIPEGYSVSREKKERFSLILESASTNQTSMYLCASSSLAASANQPQHFGDGTRLSIL.

J is TRBJ1-3 and V is TRBV9; possible D gene TRBD1, 5 bases. The CDR3 runs to 15 residues. The V end was cut by 0 bases, the J end by 3 bases, with 10 bases between. The germline V gene encodes CDR1 SGDLS and CDR2 YYNGEE. The chain's CDR3 is CASSVEGSYGNTIYF. The CDR3 DNA follows: TGTGCCAGCAGCGTAGAGGGGTCTTATGGAAACACCATATATTTT. Supplemented by reference TRBV9 and TRBJ1-3, the full variable domain reads DSGVTQTPKHLITATGQRVTLRCSPRSGDLSVYWYQQSLDQGLQFLIQYYNGEERAKGNILERFSAQQFPDLHSELNLSSLELGDSALYFCASSVEGSYGNTIYFGEGSWLTVV.

The rearrangement joins TRBV7-2 to TRBJ1-2; 9 nucleotides align to TRBD1. Trimming removed 3 bases from V and 8 bases from J; junction bases left unmatched: 7. The CDR3 is 14 amino acids. Germline loops: CDR1 SGHTA, CDR2 FQGNSA. In DNA form, the CDR3 reads TGTGCCAGCAGCTTTTTACAGGGGGCTTACGGCTACACCTTC. Translating it yields CASSFLQGAYGYTF.

The rearrangement joins TRBV5-5 to TRBJ1-5; D is uncertain. Per the germline V gene, CDR1 is SGHKS and CDR2 is YYEKEE (reference sequence). The V gene lost 4 bases and the J gene lost 0 bases, with 5 bases spanning the gap. The CDR3 spans 13 residues. The CDR3 reads CASSPYSNQPQHF. CDR3 nucleotides: TGTGCCAGCAGCCCCTATAGCAATCAGCCCCAGCATTTT.

The chain carries TRBV6-5 and TRBJ1-2; TRBD1 matches at 8 bases. This CDR3 is 12 amino acids long. V gave up 7 bases and J gave up 8 bases; unmatched junction bases: 6. Looked up from germline, CDR1 is MNHEY and CDR2 is SVGAGI. Written as DNA, the CDR3 is TGTGCCAGCACACGACAGGGGTACGGCTACACCTTC. This encodes CASTRQGYGYTF.

This rearrangement joins TRBV7-8 to TRBJ1-4; no definite D call. Trimming stripped 4 bases from V and 3 bases from J, with 15 bases between. CDR1 is SGHVS and CDR2 is FQNEAQ in the germline V gene. The CDR3 totals 16 residues. CDR3 sequence: CASSSRTGESNEKLFF. DNA of the CDR3: TGTGCCAGCAGCTCCCGGACGGGAGAGTCTAATGAAAAACTGTTTTTT.

This clone has only a few counts. The rearrangement uses TRBV7-9 and TRBJ2-5; D tentatively reads TRBD1 or TRBD2 (5 bases each). Trimming removed 5 bases from V and 1 base from J, with 14 bases in between. From germline, CDR1 is SEHNR and CDR2 FQNEAQ (reference sequence). The CDR3 runs to 15 residues. CDR3 region: CASSLGRWRQETQYF. The CDR3 bases are TGTGCCAGCAGCCTGGGACGTTGGCGCCAAGAGACCCAGTACTTC.